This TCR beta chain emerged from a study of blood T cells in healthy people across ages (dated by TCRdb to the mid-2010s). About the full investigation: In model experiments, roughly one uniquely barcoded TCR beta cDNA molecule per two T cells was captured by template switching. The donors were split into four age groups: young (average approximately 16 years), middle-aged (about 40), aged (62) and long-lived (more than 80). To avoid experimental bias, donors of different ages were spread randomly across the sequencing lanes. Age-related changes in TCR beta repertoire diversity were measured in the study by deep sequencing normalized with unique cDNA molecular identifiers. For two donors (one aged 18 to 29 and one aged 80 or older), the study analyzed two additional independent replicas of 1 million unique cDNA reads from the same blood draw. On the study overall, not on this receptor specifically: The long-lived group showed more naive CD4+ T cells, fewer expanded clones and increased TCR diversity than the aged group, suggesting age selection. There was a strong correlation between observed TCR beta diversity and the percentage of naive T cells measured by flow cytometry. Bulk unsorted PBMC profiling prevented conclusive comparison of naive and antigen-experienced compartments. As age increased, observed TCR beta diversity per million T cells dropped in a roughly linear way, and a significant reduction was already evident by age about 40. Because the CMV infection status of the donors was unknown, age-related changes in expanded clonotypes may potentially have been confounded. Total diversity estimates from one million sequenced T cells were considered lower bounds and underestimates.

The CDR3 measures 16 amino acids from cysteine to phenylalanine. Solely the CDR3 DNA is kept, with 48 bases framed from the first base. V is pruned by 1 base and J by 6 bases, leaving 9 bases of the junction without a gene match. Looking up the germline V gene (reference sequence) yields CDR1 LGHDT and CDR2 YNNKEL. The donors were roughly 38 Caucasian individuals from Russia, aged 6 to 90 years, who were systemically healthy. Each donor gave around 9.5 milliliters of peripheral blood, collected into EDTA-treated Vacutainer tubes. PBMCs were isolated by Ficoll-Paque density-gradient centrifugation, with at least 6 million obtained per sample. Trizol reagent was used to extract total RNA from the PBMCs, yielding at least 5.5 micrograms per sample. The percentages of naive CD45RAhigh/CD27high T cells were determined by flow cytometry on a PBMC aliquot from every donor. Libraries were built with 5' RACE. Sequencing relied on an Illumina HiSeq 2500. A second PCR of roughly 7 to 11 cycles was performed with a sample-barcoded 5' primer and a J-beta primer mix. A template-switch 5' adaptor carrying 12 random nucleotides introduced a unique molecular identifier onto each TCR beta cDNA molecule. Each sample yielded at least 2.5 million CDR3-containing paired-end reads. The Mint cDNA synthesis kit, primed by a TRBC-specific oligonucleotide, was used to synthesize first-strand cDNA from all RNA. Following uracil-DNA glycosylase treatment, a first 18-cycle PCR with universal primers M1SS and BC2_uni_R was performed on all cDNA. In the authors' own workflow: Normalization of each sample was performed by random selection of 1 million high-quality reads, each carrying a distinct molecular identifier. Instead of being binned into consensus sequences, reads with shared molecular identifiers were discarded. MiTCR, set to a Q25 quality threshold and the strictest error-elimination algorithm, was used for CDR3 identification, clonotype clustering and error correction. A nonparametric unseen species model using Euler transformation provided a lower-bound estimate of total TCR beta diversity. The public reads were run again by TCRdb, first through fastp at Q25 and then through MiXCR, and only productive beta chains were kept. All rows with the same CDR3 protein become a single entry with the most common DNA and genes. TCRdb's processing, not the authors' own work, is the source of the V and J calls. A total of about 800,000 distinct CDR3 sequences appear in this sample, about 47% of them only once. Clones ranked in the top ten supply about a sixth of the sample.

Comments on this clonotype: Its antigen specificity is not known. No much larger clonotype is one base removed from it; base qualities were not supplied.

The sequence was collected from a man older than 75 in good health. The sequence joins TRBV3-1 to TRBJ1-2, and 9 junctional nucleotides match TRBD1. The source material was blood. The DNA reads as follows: TGTGCCAGCAGCCAAGCCGCGACAGGGGGTAAGGATGGCTACACCTTC. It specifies CASSQAATGGKDGYTF.